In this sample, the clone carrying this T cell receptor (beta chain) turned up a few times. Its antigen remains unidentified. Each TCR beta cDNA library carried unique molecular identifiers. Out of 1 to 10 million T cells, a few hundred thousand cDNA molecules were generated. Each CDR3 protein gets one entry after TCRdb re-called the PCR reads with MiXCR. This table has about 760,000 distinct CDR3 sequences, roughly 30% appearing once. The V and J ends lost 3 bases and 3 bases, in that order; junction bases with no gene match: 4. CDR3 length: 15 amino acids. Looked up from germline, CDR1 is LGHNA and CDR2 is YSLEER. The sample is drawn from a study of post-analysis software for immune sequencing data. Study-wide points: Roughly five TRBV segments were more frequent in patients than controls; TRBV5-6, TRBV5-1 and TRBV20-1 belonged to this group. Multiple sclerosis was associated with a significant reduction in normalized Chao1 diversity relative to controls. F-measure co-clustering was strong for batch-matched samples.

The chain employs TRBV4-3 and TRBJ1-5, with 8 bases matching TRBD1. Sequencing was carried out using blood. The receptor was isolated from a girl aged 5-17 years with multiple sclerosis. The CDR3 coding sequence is TGCGCCAGCAGCCAGTCGGGACAGGCCAATCAGCCCCAGCATTTT. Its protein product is CASSQSGQANQPQHF.